This TCR beta chain originates from a study of shared T cell receptors in the human thymus. Produced via immunoSEQ multiplex PCR; TCRdb's table is partial and in-frame only. The sample holds 650,000 to 950,000 clones; 70% to 90% are singletons and the top ten take around 0.0099%. This CDR3 is built from 13 residues. Germline V gene data show CDR1 as SGHRS and CDR2 as YFSETQ. The V end was cut by 7 bases, the J end by 4 bases, with 14 bases between. The sample also formed part of further work on human thymus T cells. That source reports: Overlap was high between thymic repertoires from unrelated individuals, as reported in related research.

Sequenced material: thymocytes. This chain joins TRBV5-1 and TRBJ2-5; D possibly corresponds to TRBD1 (6 bases). The clonotype originates from a girl under three years old with a congenital heart defect. This chain's CDR3 is CASRPRGSETQYF. CDR3 coding DNA: TGCGCCAGCCGACCCAGGGGCTCAGAGACCCAGTACTTC. The whole variable domain, filled in from reference TRBV5-1 and TRBJ2-5, reads KAGVTQTPRYLIKTRGQQVTLSCSPISGHRSVSWYQQTPGQGLQFLFEYFSETQRNKGNFPGRFSGRQFSNSRSEMNVSTLELGDSALYLCASRPRGSETQYFGPGTRLLVL.